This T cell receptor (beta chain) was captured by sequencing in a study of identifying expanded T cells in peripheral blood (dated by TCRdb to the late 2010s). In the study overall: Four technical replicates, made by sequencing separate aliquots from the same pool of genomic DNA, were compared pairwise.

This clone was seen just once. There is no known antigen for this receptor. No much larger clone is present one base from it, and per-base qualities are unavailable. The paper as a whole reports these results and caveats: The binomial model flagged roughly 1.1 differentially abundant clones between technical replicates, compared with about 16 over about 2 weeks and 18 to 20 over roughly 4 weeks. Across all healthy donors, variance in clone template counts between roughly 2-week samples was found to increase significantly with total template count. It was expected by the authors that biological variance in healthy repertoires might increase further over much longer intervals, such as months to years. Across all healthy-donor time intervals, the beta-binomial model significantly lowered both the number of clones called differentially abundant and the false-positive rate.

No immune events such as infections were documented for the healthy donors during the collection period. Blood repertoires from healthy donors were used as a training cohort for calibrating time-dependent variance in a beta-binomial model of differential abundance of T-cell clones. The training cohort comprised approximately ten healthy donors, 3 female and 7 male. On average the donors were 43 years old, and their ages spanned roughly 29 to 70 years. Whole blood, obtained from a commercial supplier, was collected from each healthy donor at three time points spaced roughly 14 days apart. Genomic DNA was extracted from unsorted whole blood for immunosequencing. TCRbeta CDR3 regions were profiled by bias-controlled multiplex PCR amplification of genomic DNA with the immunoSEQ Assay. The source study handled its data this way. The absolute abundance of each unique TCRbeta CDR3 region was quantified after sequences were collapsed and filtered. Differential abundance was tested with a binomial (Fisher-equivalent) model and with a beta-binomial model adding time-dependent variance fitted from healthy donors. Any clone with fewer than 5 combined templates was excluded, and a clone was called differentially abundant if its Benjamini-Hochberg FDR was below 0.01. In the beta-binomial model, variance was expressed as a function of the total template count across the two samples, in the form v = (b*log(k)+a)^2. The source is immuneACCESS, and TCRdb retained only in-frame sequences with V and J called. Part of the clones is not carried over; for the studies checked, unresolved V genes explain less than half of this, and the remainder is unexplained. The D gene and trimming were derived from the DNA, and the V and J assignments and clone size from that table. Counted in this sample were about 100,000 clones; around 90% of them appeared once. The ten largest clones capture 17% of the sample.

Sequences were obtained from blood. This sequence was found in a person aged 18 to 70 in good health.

CDR3 region: CASSLGHNNYGYTF. In nucleotides, the sequence is TGTGCCAGCAGCTTAGGTCACAATAACTATGGCTACACCTTC. The chain uses TRBV5-6 and TRBJ1-2, with the D gene call left open. Relative to germline, V is 2 bases shorter and J is 1 base shorter, with 9 bases between their ends. CDR1 and CDR2 (SGHDT, YYEEEE) derive from the germline V gene. Its CDR3 holds 14 amino acids, cysteine through phenylalanine. The read is trimmed to its CDR3 DNA, 42 bases read in frame from base 1. Beyond the CDR3, the reference TRBV5-6 and TRBJ1-2 genes provide the residues; the full variable domain reads: DAGVTQSPTHLIKTRGQQVTLRCSPKSGHDTVSWYQQALGQGPQFIFQYYEEEERQRGNFPDRFSGHQFPNYSSELNVNALLLGDSALYLCASSLGHNNYGYTFGSGTRLTVV.